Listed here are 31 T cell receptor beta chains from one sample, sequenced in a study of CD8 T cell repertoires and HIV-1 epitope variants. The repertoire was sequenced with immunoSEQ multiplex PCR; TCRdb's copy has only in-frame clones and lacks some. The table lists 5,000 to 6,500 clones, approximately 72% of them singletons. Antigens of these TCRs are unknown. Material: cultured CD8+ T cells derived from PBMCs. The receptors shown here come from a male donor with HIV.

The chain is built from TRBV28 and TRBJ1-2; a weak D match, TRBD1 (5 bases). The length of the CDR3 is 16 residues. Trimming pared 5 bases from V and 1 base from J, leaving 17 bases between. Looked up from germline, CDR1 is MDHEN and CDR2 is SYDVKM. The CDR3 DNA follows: TGTGCCAGCAGTCTGGACCCGACAGATTTTAACTATGGCTACACCTTC. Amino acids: CASSLDPTDFNYGYTF.

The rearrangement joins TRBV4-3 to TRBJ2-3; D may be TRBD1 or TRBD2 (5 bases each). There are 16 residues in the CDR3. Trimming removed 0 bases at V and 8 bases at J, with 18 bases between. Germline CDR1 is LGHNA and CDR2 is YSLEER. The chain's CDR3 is CASSQEFRGPRGTQYF. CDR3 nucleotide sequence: TGCGCCAGCAGCCAAGAATTTCGGGGCCCGAGGGGTACGCAGTATTTT.

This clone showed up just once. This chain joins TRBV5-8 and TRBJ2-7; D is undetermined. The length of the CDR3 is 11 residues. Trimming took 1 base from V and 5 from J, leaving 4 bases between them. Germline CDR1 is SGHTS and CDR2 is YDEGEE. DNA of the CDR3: TGTGCCAGCAGCTTGTCCCACGAGCAGTACTTC. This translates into CASSLSHEQYF.

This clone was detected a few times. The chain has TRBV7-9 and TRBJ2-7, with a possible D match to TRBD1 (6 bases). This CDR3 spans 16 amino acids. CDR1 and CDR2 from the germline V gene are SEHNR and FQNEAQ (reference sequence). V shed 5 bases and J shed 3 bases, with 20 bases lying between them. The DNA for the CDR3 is TGTGCCAGCAGCCCTCTCGAGGGGGAGTGGGTCTACGAGCAGTACTTC. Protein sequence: CASSPLEGEWVYEQYF.

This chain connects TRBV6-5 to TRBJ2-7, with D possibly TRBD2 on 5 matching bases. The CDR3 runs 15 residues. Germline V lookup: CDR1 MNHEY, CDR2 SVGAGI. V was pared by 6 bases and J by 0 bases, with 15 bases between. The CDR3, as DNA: TGTGCCAGCAGAGACACCGGGAAAAGCTCCTACGAGCAGTACTTC. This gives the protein CASRDTGKSSYEQYF.

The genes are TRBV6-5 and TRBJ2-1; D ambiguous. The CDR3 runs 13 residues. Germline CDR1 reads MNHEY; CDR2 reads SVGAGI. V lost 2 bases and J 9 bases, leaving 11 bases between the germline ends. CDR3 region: CASSYGITGEQFF. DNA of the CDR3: TGTGCCAGCAGTTACGGGATCACCGGTGAGCAGTTCTTC.

The CDR3 DNA is TGTGCCAGCAGCCTCCATCCGACAGATTATGACTATGGCTACACCTTC. It translates to CASSLHPTDYDYGYTF. V is TRBV28 and J is TRBJ1-2, with D perhaps matching TRBD1 (5 bases). Trimming took off 6 bases at V and 3 bases at J, with 20 bases between the two ends. Per the germline V gene, CDR1 is MDHEN and CDR2 is SYDVKM. The CDR3 is 16 amino acids.

CDR3 nucleotides: TGCGCCAGCAGCCAAGTATGGCAGGGCCCCTACGAGCAGTACTTC. Translated: CASSQVWQGPYEQYF. The rearrangement links TRBV4-1 to TRBJ2-7, with a possible D match to TRBD1 (5 bases). The germline V gene has CDR1 MGHRA and CDR2 YSYEKL. This CDR3 comprises 15 residues. The germline V and J ends were trimmed by 1 base and 2 bases, with 12 bases remaining between them.

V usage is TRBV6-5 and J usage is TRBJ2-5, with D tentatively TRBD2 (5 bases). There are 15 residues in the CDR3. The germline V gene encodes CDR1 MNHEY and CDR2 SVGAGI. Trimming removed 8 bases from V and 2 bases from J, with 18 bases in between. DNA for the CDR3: TGTGCCAGCTCACTCGCCGGACTGAGTCAAGAGACCCAGTACTTC. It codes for CASSLAGLSQETQYF.

CDR3 residues: CASSQVEGGPVYEQYF. The CDR3 coding sequence is TGTGCCAGCAGCCAAGTCGAGGGAGGGCCGGTCTACGAGCAGTACTTC. The chain uses TRBV14 and TRBJ2-7; 7 positions agree with TRBD2. Germline V gives CDR1 SGHDN, CDR2 FVKESK. J was trimmed by 3 bases and V by 1 base; bases with no gene match: 9. This CDR3 spans 16 amino acids.

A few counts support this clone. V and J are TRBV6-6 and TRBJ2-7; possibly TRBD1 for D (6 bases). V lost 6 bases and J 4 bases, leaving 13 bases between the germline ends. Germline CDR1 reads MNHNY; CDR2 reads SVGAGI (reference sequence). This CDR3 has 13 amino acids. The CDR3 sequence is CASSSVQGYEQYF. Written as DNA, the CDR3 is TGTGCCAGCAGCTCCGTACAGGGATACGAGCAGTACTTC.

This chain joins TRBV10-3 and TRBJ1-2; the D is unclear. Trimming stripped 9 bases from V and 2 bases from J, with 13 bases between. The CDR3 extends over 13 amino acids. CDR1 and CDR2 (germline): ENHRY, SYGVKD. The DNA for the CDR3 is TGTGCCATGACGGCCCGGGAAAACTATGGCTACACCTTC. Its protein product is CAMTARENYGYTF.

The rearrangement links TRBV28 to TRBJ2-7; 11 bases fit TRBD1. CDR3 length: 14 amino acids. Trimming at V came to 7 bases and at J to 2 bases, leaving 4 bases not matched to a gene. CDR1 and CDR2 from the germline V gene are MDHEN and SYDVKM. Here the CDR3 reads CASNPGQGAYEQYF. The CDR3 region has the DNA TGTGCCAGCAATCCGGGACAGGGGGCCTACGAGCAGTACTTC.

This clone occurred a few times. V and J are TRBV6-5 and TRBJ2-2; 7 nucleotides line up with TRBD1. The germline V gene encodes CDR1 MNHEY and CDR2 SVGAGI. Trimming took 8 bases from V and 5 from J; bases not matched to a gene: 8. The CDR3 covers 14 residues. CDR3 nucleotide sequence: TGTGCCAGCTCCCCGACAGGGATGACCGGGGAGCTGTTTTTT. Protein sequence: CASSPTGMTGELFF.

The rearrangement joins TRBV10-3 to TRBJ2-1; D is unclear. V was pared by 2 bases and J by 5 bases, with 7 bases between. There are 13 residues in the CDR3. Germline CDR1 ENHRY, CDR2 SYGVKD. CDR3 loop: CAISEDDHNEQFF. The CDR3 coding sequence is TGTGCCATCAGTGAGGACGACCACAATGAGCAGTTCTTC.

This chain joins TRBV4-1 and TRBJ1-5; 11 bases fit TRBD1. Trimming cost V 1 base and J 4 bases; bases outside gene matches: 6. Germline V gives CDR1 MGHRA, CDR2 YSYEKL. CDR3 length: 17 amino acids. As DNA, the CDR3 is TGCGCCAGCAGCCAAGGTTTCGGACAGGGGGCGAATCAGCCCCAGCATTTT. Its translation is CASSQGFGQGANQPQHF.

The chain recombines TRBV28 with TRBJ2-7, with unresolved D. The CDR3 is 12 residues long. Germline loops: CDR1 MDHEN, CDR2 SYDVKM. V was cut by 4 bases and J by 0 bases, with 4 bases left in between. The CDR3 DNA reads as TGTGCCAGCAGTTCAGACTCCTACGAGCAGTACTTC. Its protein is CASSSDSYEQYF.

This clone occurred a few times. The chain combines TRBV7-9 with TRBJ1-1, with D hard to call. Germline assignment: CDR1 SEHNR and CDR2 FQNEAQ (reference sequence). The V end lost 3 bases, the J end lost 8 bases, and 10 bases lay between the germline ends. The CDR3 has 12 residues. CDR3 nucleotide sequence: TGTGCCAGCAGCTTCACGACGGAAGAAGCTTTCTTT. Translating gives CASSFTTEEAFF.

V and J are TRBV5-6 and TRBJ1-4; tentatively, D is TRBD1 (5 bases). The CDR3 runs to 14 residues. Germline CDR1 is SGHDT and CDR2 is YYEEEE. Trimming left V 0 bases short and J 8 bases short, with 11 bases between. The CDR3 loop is CASSLAQEGEKLFF. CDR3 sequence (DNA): TGTGCCAGCAGCTTGGCACAGGAAGGCGAAAAACTGTTTTTT.

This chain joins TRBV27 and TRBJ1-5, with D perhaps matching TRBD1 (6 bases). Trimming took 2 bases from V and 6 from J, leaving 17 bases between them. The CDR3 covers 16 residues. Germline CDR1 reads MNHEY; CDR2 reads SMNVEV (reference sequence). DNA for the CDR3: TGTGCCAGCAGTTTAAGCGCCCGCAGGGGCGGTCAGCCCCAGCATTTT. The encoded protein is CASSLSARRGGQPQHF.

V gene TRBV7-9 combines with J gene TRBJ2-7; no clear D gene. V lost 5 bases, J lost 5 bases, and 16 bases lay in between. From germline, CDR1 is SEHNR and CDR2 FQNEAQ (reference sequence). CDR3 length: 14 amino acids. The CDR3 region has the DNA TGTGCCAGCAGCCCCAGAGGTGTCTTGGACGAGCAGTACTTC. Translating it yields CASSPRGVLDEQYF.

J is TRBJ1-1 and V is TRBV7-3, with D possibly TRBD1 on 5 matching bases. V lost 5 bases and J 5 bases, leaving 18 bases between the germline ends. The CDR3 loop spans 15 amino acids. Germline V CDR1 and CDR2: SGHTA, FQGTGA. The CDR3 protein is CASSPLQGLDTEAFF. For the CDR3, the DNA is TGTGCCAGCAGCCCTCTCCAGGGCCTGGATACTGAAGCTTTCTTT. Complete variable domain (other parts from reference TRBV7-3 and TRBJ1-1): GAGVSQTPSNKVTEKGKYVELRCDPISGHTALYWYRQSLGQGPEFLIYFQGTGAADDSGLPNDRFFAVRPEGSVSTLKIQRTERGDSAVYLCASSPLQGLDTEAFFGQGTRLTVV.

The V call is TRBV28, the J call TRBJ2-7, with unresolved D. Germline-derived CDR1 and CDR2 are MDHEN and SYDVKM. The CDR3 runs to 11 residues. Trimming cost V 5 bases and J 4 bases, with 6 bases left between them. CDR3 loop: CASSHLYEQYF. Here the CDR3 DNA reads TGTGCCAGCAGTCACTTGTACGAGCAGTACTTC.

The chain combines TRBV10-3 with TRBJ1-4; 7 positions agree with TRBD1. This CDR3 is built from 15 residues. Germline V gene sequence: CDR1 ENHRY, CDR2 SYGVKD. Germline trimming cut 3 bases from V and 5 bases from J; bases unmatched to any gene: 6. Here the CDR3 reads CAISDLGQTNEKLFF. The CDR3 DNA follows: TGTGCCATCAGTGACCTGGGACAGACAAATGAAAAACTGTTTTTT.

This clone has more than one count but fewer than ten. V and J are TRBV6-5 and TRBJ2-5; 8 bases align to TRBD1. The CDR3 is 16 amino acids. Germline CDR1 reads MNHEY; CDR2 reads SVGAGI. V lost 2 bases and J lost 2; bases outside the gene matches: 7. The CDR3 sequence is CASSYAVGTGQETQYF. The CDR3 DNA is TGTGCCAGCAGTTACGCTGTCGGGACAGGACAAGAGACCCAGTACTTC.

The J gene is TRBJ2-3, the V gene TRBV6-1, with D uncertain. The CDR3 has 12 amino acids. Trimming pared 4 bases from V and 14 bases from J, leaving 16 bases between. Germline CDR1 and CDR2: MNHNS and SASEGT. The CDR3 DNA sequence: TGTGCCAGCAGTGGGTTTAAGCCAGATCCGTATTTT. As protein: CASSGFKPDPYF.

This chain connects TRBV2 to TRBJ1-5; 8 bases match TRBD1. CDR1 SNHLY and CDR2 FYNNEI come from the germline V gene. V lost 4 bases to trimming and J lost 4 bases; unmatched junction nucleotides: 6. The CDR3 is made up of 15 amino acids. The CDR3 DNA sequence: TGTGCCAGCAGTGCGGACAGGGTGGTTAATCAGCCCCAGCATTTT. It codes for CASSADRVVNQPQHF.

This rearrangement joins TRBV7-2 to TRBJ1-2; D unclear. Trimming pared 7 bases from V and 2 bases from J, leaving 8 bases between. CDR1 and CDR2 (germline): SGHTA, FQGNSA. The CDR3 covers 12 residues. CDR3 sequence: CASTDGNYGYTF. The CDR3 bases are TGTGCCAGCACCGACGGAAACTATGGCTACACCTTC. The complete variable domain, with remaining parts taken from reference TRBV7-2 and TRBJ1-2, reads GAGVSQSPSNKVTEKGKDVELRCDPISGHTALYWYRQSLGQGLEFLIYFQGNSAPDKSGLPSDRFSAERTGGSVSTLTIQRTQQEDSAVYLCASTDGNYGYTFGSGTRLTVV.

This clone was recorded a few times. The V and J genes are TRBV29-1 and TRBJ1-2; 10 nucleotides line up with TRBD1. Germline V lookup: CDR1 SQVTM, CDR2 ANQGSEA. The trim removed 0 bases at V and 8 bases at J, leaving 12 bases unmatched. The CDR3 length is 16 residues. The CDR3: CSVEDQQTGGVGGYTF. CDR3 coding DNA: TGCAGCGTTGAAGATCAACAGACAGGGGGCGTAGGAGGCTACACCTTC.

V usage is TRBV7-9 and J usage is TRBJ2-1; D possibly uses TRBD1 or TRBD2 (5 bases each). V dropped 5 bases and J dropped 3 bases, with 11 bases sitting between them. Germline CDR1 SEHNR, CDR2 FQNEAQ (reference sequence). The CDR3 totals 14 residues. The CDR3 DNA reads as TGTGCCAGCAGCCTCCGGGACGGCTACAATGAGCAGTTCTTC. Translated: CASSLRDGYNEQFF.

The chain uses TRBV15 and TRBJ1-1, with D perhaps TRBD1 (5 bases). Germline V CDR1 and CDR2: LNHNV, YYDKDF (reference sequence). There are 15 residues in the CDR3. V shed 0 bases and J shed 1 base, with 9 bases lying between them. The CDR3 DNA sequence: TGTGCCACCAGCAGAGATCGGGGCGAGAACACTGAAGCTTTCTTT. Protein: CATSRDRGENTEAFF.